This TCR beta chain was recovered during a study of T cells in Graves' hyperthyroidism and ophthalmopathy. Notes on the study in general: Most clonotypes expanded in the thyroid (above 0.001) were also present in blood.

This clonotype has at least ten counts. Its antigen remains unidentified. Template material for amplifying TCR beta CDR3 regions consisted of RNA transcripts. HTBI primers drove first-round RT-PCR of the TCR CDR3. Using its own MiXCR run on the multiplex PCR reads, TCRdb lists one record per CDR3 protein. The data show 75,000 to 100,000 distinct CDR3 sequences, 51% seen once. The study excluded patients with uncontrolled infection, other autoimmune disease, pregnancy or lactation. CDR1 and CDR2 (germline): SGHAT, FQNNGV. V was pared by 11 bases and J by 7 bases, with 14 bases of the junction left unmatched. CDR3 size: 13 residues.

The clonotype originates from a woman aged 40 to 50 with Graves' hyperthyroidism. This rearrangement joins TRBV11-2 to TRBJ2-7, with 7 bases fitting TRBD2. The specimen was blood. In nucleotides, the CDR3 is TGTGCCGGATCCGGGGTAGCGGGTGCGGAGCAGTACTTC. Its translation: CAGSGVAGAEQYF.